This T cell receptor (beta chain) was found in a study of CD8 T cells in Susac syndrome. Random hexamers primed reverse transcription of about 0.5 to 1 ug RNA. TCRdb re-called the immunoSEQ multiplex PCR reads with MiXCR, one entry per CDR3 protein. The data contain around 160,000 distinct CDR3 sequences, 93% of them singletons. This clonotype has a single count. The TCR was taken from a human donor in good health. The sample was CD4+ T cells from PBMCs.

CDR3 residues: CASSRGTVTETQYF. The CDR3 bases are TGTGCCAGCAGTCGCGGGACAGTTACCGAGACCCAGTACTTC. This chain links TRBV7-8 with TRBJ2-5; TRBD1 is a possible D gene (7 bases). CDR1 and CDR2 (germline): SGHVS, FQNEAQ. The V end was cut by 6 bases, the J end by 5 bases, with 16 bases between. The CDR3 runs 14 residues.